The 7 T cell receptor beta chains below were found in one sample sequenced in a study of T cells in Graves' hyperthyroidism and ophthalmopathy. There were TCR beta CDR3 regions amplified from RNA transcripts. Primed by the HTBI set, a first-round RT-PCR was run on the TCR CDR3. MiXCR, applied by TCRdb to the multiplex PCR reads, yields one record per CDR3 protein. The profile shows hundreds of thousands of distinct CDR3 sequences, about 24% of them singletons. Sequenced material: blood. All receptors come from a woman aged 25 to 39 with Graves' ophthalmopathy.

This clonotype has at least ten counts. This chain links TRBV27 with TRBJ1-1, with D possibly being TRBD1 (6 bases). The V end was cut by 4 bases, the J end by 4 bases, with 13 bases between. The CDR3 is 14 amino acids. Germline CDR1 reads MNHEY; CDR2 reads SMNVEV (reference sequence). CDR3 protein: CASSSPDRTTEAFF. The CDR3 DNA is TGTGCCAGCAGTTCCCCCGACAGGACCACTGAAGCTTTCTTT.

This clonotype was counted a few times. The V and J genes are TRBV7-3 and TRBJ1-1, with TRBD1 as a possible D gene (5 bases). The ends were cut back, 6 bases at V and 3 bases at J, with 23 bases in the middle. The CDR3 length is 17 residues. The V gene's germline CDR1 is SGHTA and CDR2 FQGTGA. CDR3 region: CASSLIGDPSRDTEAFF. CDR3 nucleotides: TGTGCCAGCAGTTTGATAGGGGACCCGAGCAGGGACACTGAAGCTTTCTTT.

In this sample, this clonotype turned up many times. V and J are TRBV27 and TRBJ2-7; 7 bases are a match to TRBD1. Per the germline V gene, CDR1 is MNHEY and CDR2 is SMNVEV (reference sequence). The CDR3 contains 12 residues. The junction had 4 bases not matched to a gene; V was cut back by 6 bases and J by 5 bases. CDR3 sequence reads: CASRNRGHEQYF. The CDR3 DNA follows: TGTGCCAGCAGAAACAGGGGCCACGAGCAGTACTTC.

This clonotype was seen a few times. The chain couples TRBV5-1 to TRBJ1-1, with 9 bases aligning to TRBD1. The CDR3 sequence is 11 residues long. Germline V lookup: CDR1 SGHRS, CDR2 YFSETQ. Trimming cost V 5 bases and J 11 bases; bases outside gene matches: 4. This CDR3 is CASRSDRGAFF. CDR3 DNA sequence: TGCGCCAGCAGATCCGACAGGGGGGCTTTCTTT.

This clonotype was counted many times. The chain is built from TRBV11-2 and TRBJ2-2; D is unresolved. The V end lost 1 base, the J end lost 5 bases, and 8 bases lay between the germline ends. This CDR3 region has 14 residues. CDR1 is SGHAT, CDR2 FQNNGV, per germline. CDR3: CASSLGVGTGELFF. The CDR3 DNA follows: TGTGCCAGCAGCTTAGGTGTAGGGACCGGGGAGCTGTTTTTT.

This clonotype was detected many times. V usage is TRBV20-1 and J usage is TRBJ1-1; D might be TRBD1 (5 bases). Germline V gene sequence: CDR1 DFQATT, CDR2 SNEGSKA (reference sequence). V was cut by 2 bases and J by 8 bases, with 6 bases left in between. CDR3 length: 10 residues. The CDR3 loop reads CSARRTEAFF. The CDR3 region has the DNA TGCAGTGCTAGAAGGACAGAAGCTTTCTTT.

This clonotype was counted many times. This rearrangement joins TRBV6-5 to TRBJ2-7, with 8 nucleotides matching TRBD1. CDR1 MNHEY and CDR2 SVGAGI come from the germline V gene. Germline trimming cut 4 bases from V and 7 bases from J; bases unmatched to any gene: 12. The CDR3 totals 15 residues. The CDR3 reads CASSSAGTGVGEQYF. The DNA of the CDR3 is TGTGCCAGCAGTTCCGCCGGGACAGGAGTGGGGGAGCAGTACTTC.